A single sample is the source of the 13 T cell receptor beta chains below, sequenced in a study of T cells expressing NK-cell markers. TCRdb reanalyzed the 5' RACE reads, giving one entry per CDR3 protein sequence and no DNA. Its table lists about 21,000 distinct CDR3 sequences. The sample was blood T cells: a sorted CD56 or NKG2C T cell subset, CD4+ or CD8+ T cells, or bulk PBMC T cells (not recorded which). These receptors all stem from a man aged 18 to 69 in good health.

CDR3 region: CASSQEVGGSAEQFF. The rearrangement joins TRBV3-1 to TRBJ2-1. The germline V gene has CDR1 LGHDT and CDR2 YNNKEL (reference sequence). The CDR3 has 15 residues.

This chain joins TRBV4-2 and TRBJ2-6. The length of the CDR3 is 15 residues. CDR1 and CDR2 (germline): LGHNA, YNFKEQ. CDR3 protein: CASSQGISGANVLTF.

This chain connects TRBV2 to TRBJ1-5; no DNA is available, so the TRBD1 call from TCRdb remains unchecked. CDR3 length: 16 amino acids. Germline values: CDR1 SNHLY, CDR2 FYNNEI. The CDR3 region is CASSEESGYSNQPQHF.

V gene TRBV6-2 or TRBV6-3 combines with J gene TRBJ2-1; the D call of TRBD2 rests on TCRdb alone, since no DNA is present to check it. Germline CDR1 MNHEY, CDR2 SVGEGT. The CDR3 runs to 14 residues. The CDR3 sequence is CASRIAGEGHEQFF.

V is TRBV19 and J is TRBJ1-1; TCRdb proposes TRBD1, but this gene call is untestable without DNA. The V gene's germline CDR1 is LNHDA and CDR2 SQIVND (reference sequence). The CDR3 loop spans 15 amino acids. The CDR3 loop reads CASSMGTGAWTEAFF.

V usage is TRBV20-1 and J usage is TRBJ1-1; TCRdb selects TRBD1, and the lack of DNA leaves this call unchecked. The CDR3 extends over 15 amino acids. Germline values: CDR1 DFQATT, CDR2 SNEGSKA (reference sequence). The CDR3: CSARDPGGSNTEAFF.

This chain links TRBV7-2 with TRBJ2-7; TCRdb's assignment of TRBD1 cannot be checked, as there is no DNA. Germline CDR1 is SGHTA and CDR2 is FQGNSA. The CDR3 contains 13 residues. CDR3 sequence: CASSYAGGYEQYF.

The CDR3 sequence is CSARGTDQPQHF. The chain joins TRBV20-1 to TRBJ1-5; checking the TCRdb D call of TRBD1 is not possible without DNA. The CDR3 runs 12 residues. CDR1 is DFQATT and CDR2 is SNEGSKA in the germline V gene (reference sequence).

The rearrangement links TRBV6-5 to TRBJ2-1; TCRdb's D call, TRBD1, is unchecked because there is no DNA. Germline CDR1 and CDR2: MNHEY and SVGAGI. CDR3 length equals 16 residues. This chain's CDR3 is CASSYESGTGGNEQFF.

The chain carries TRBV28 and TRBJ2-3. The CDR3 has 16 amino acids. The germline CDR1 and CDR2 sequences are MDHEN and SYDVKM. The CDR3 protein is CASSLQYGQDTDTQYF.

The rearrangement links TRBV19 to TRBJ2-2; without DNA, the TCRdb call of TRBD1 cannot be checked. The CDR3 spans 15 residues. CDR1 is LNHDA and CDR2 is SQIVND in the germline V gene (reference sequence). The CDR3 here is CASSKDRANTGELFF.

This sequence joins TRBV6-5 and TRBJ1-2; the D call of TRBD1 rests on TCRdb alone, since no DNA is present to check it. In germline, CDR1 is MNHEY, CDR2 SVGAGI. The CDR3 totals 12 residues. CDR3 region: CASRTLGTGYTF.

The V and J genes are TRBV11-2 and TRBJ2-6; TCRdb picks TRBD1, but there is no DNA to check that call. Looked up from germline, CDR1 is SGHAT and CDR2 is FQNNGV. This CDR3 contains 19 residues. CDR3: CASSLRGTGALTGANVLTF.